One and the same sample provided the 13 T cell receptor beta chains below, sequenced in a study of blood T cell repertoires in COVID-19. Data came from immunoSEQ multiplex PCR; TCRdb stores just in-frame clones and leaves some out. The sample records about 60,000 clones, 80% to 85% being singletons. Sequenced sample: peripheral blood. Source of these receptors: a young man with COVID-19, enrolled during active disease.

CDR3 protein: CASSLAGRTEAFF. The CDR3 region has the DNA TGCGCCAGCAGCTTGGCAGGGCGGACTGAAGCTTTCTTT. The chain is built from TRBV5-1 and TRBJ1-1; D may be TRBD1 (5 bases). CDR1 and CDR2 from the germline V gene are SGHRS and YFSETQ. The length of the CDR3 is 13 residues. The ends were cut back, 0 bases at V and 5 bases at J, with 8 bases in the middle.

The V gene is TRBV5-1, the J gene TRBJ2-7; TRBD2 aligns across 9 bases. This CDR3 region has 19 residues. Germline values: CDR1 SGHRS, CDR2 YFSETQ. Unmatched junction bases numbered 17, after V lost 0 bases and J lost 4 bases. CDR3 in DNA: TGCGCCAGCAGCTTGGTTCGAGCGGGGGGCCCCGGTGGAGTATACGAGCAGTACTTC. Translation gives CASSLVRAGGPGGVYEQYF.

The chain carries TRBV6-5 and TRBJ1-4, with 8 bases that match TRBD1. The germline gives CDR1 MNHEY, CDR2 SVGAGI. Unmatched junction bases numbered 4, after V lost 2 bases and J lost 5 bases. This CDR3 has 15 amino acids. This CDR3 reads CASSYGGTGNEKLFF. The CDR3 DNA reads TGTGCCAGCAGTTACGGAGGGACAGGCAATGAAAAACTGTTTTTT.

This clone appeared a single time. The V gene is TRBV19, the J gene TRBJ1-5; 9 bases map to TRBD1. The CDR3 spans 13 residues. From germline, CDR1 is LNHDA and CDR2 SQIVND (reference sequence). V lost 5 bases to trimming and J lost 6 bases; unmatched junction nucleotides: 2. The CDR3 region has the DNA TGTGCCAGTAGTGACAGGGGGGTTCAGCCCCAGCATTTT. Its protein product is CASSDRGVQPQHF.

This clone was seen just once. Mismatch with germline at one junction end may stem from a read error. This chain uses TRBV6-1 with TRBJ1-2, with TRBD1 identical over 7 bases. The CDR3 sequence is 15 residues long. In germline, CDR1 is MNHNS, CDR2 SASEGT. For the CDR3, the DNA is TGTGCCAGCACTGAACAGGGGCCACGGTGGGGTGGCTACACCTTC. Translating it yields CASTEQGPRWGGYTF.

J is TRBJ1-1 and V is TRBV27, with D tentatively TRBD1 (5 bases). Germline V lookup: CDR1 MNHEY, CDR2 SMNVEV (reference sequence). The V gene lost 2 bases and the J gene lost 4 bases, with 11 bases spanning the gap. The CDR3 runs 14 residues. CDR3 region: CASSLQGSGTEAFF. The CDR3 DNA reads TGTGCCAGCAGTTTACAGGGATCGGGCACTGAAGCTTTCTTT.

The V call is TRBV5-6, the J call TRBJ2-1; 10 bases are a match to TRBD2. The J segment lost 2 bases and the V segment lost 3 bases, leaving 5 bases of the junction unmatched. From germline, CDR1 is SGHDT and CDR2 YYEEEE. The CDR3 runs to 16 residues. The CDR3, as DNA: TGTGCCAGCAGCTCTCTAGCGGGGGCCCCCTACAATGAGCAGTTCTTC. Amino acid sequence: CASSSLAGAPYNEQFF.

Turning to this clone: This sample also contains other DNA sequences that code for the same CDR3. CDR3 in amino acids: CASSYSGQPDEKLFF. In DNA form, the CDR3 reads TGTGCCAGCAGTTACTCGGGACAGCCAGATGAAAAACTGTTTTTT. This chain uses TRBV6-5 with TRBJ1-4, with TRBD1 matching over 7 bases. With 0 bases clipped from V and 6 bases from J, the junction kept 4 bases outside the gene matches. The CDR3 covers 15 residues. Germline CDR1 MNHEY, CDR2 SVGAGI.

This CDR3 is CASSLLLSSGEKLFF. The CDR3 DNA sequence: TGTGCCAGCAGCTTGCTGCTCTCTTCAGGAGAAAAACTGTTTTTT. The J gene is TRBJ1-4, the V gene TRBV7-9, with no clear D. The CDR3 is made up of 15 amino acids. V lost 3 bases and J 8 bases, leaving 16 bases between the germline ends. The V gene's germline CDR1 is SEHNR and CDR2 FQNEAQ (reference sequence).

The CDR3 region is CASSFLTGAYTEAFF. The CDR3 nucleotides read TGTGCCAGCAGTTTTCTGACAGGGGCCTACACTGAAGCTTTCTTT. V gene TRBV28 combines with J gene TRBJ1-1; TRBD1 agrees at 8 bases. The CDR3 totals 15 residues. V dropped 3 bases and J dropped 3; count of bases not matched to a gene: 6. Germline assignment: CDR1 MDHEN and CDR2 SYDVKM.

The chain combines TRBV6-6 with TRBJ2-2; TRBD1 aligns across 8 bases. Germline V gene data show CDR1 as MNHNY and CDR2 as SVGAGI (reference sequence). The CDR3 covers 15 residues. The V and J ends lost 0 bases and 4 bases, in that order; junction bases with no gene match: 1. The CDR3 coding sequence is TGTGCCAGCAGTTACTCTACAGGGGGCACCGGGGAGCTGTTTTTT. Its translation is CASSYSTGGTGELFF.

V usage is TRBV6-2 or TRBV6-3 and J usage is TRBJ2-5; D possibly corresponds to TRBD2 (5 bases). Germline V gives CDR1 MNHEY, CDR2 SVGEGT. Between the trimmed V and J ends, which lost 1 base and 5 bases, there was a span of 14 bases. This CDR3 is built from 15 residues. CDR3 sequence reads: CASSYYGMPGETQYF. The CDR3 DNA is TGTGCCAGCAGTTACTATGGAATGCCGGGGGAGACCCAGTACTTC.

Written as DNA, the CDR3 is TGTGCCAGCAGCGTAAGCGGCGGGGGGCAGGAGACCCAGTACTTC. Translation gives CASSVSGGGQETQYF. The chain links TRBV9 to TRBJ2-5; TRBD2 matches 8 bases. The germline V gene has CDR1 SGDLS and CDR2 YYNGEE. This CDR3 comprises 15 residues. V shed 1 base and J 5 bases; nucleotides not matched to a gene: 7.